This TCR beta chain emerged from a study of blood T cell repertoires in COVID-19. Study at large: Sources were T cells, B-cell-depleted T cells, or PBMCs; the material itself was cDNA or gDNA.

Germline CDR1 reads SGHRS; CDR2 reads YFSETQ. V lost 0 bases to trimming and J lost 0 bases, with 12 bases between them. The CDR3 totals 16 residues. Sequenced by immunoSEQ multiplex PCR; TCRdb stores in-frame clones only, minus some. The sample has 100,000 or so clones, 75% to 85% seen once. A few counts support this clone. The chain combines TRBV5-1 with TRBJ1-1; D is possibly TRBD1 (5 bases). This receptor was taken from a human donor in a cohort sampled during active COVID-19. Sequenced sample: peripheral blood. The CDR3 is CASSLEGAGVNTEAFF. CDR3 coding DNA: TGCGCCAGCAGCTTGGAAGGGGCGGGGGTGAACACTGAAGCTTTCTTT.